This T cell receptor beta chain was captured by sequencing in a study of blood T cell repertoires in COVID-19. Across the whole study: There were acute and convalescent COVID-19 samples, and they came from the United States, Italy and Spain.

V was trimmed by 5 bases and J by 3 bases, leaving 9 bases between them. Per germline, CDR1 SEHNR and CDR2 FQNEAQ (reference sequence). The CDR3 loop spans 13 amino acids. Under the authors' procedure: Counts of nucleated cells, estimated from reference gene primer amplification, were obtained. TCRdb keeps only in-frame clones here, not all; method: immunoSEQ multiplex PCR. V, J and clone size are taken as reported in that table, and D and trimming were inferred from the DNA itself. The sample carries under 150,000 clones, nearly 85% recorded once. Participants had their cohort set by participant-reported clinical history.

The receptor was derived from a man aged 50 to 59 in a cohort exposed to, infected with or recovered from COVID-19 (not recorded which). The chain combines TRBV7-9 with TRBJ2-3; D is ambiguous. Sequencing input: PBMCs or T cells enriched from blood (not recorded which). In DNA form, the CDR3 reads TGTGCCAGCAGCCCGAGAGTGACAGATACGCAGTATTTT. Its protein product is CASSPRVTDTQYF.